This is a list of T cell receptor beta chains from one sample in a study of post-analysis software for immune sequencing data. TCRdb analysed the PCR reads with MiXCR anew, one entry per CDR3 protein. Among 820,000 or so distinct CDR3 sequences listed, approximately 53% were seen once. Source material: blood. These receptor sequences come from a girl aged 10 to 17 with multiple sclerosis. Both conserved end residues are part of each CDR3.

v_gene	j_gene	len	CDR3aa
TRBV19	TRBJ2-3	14	CASRRAGSTDTQYF
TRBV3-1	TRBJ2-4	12	CASSQGPDIQYF
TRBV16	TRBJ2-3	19	CASSQSGASGRIGADTQYF
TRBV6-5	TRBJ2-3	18	CASSYLGVGELEIDTQYF
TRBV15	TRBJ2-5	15	CATSTVTSGQETQYF
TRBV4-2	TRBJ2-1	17	CASSGGLAGGAYNEQFF
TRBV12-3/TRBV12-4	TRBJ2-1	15	CASRVFSASYNEQFF
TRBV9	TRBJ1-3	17	CASSPTLLRESRNTIYF
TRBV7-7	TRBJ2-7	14	CASSPDSLSYEQYF
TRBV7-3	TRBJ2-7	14	CASSLIRGAYEQYF
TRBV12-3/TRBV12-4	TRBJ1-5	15	CASSSGTASNQPQHF
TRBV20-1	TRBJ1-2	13	CSARDLAVGGYTF
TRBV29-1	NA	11	CSGATGPTQYF
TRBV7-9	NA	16	CASSRKTGTVTYEQYF
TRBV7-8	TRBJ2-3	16	CASSFRTGGITDTQYF
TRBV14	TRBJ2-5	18	CASSAWTSGGIPQETQYF
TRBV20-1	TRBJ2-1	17	CSARGIPGGWSYNEQFF
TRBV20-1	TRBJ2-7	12	CSARGSPYEQYF
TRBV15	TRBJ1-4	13	CATSRDGNEKLFF
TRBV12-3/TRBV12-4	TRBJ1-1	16	CASSPGDRGRNTEAFF
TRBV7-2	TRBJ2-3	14	CASRTGWRTDTQYF
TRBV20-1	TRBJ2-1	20	CSALPRGLAGSFSSYNEQFF
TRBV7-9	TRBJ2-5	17	CASSSGDRDSLQETQYF
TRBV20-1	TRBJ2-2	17	CSARGLTSAANTGELFF
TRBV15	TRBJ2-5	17	CATSRETGGSPRGTQYF
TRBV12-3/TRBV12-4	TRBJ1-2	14	CASSPREQGKGYTF
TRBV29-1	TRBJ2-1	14	CSVASYDSYNEQFF
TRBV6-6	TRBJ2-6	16	CASSANGASGANVLAF
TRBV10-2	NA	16	CASISGVGLAGYEQYF
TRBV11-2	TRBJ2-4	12	CASSLPGGIQYF
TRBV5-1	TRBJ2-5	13	CASFRGGQETQYF
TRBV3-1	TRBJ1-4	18	CASSHQGRGRLRDEKLFF
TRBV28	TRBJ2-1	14	CASSSPADYNEQFF
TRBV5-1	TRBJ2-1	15	CASSSGGQSYNEQFF
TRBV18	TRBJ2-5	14	CASSRRYREETQYF
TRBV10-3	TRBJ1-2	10	CAIGRSDYTF
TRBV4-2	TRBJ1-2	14	CASSPRTGAYGYTF
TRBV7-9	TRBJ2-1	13	CASSLGEGDEQFF
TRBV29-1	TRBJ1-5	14	CSVRTGTAHGPQHF
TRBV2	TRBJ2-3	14	CASSVSSGTDTQYF
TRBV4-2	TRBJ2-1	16	CASSQGGLPSYNEQFF
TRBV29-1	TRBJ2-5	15	CSATPGQGLRETQYF
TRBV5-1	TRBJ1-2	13	CASQRGSDYGYTF
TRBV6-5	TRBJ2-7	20	CASSYSFGGLAGIGNYEQYF
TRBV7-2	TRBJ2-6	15	CASSSRGVWANVLTF
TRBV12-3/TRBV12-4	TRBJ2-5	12	CASSLDREKQYF
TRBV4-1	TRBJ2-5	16	CASSLAGEVVQETQYF
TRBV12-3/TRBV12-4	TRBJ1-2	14	CASSRTNGGGGYTF
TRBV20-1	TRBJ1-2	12	CSASAGLGGYTF
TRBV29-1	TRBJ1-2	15	CSVPQSTGDLYGYTF
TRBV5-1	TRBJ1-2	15	CASSLAQGSGYGYTF
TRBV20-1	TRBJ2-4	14	CSASHRDGGNIQYF
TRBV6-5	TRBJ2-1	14	CASSYSGAYNEQFF
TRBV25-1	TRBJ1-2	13	CASSPGGGNGYTF
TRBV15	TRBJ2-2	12	CATSPEAGELFF
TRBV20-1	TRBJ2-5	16	CSARDPSGGAQETQYF
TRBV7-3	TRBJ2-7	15	CASSLAGGDSYEQYF
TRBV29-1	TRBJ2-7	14	CSVSRDSVAYEQYF
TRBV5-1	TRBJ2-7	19	CASSPEPGQGILIRGEQYF
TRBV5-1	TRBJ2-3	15	CASSERTGEGNTQYF